Sequencing of this T cell receptor (beta chain) was carried out in a study of blood T cell repertoires in COVID-19. Assay used: immunoSEQ multiplex PCR; TCRdb lists only in-frame clones, some missing. The sample has 95,000 to 150,000 clones, about 90% seen once. The CDR3 contains 15 residues. The germline V gene has CDR1 KGHSH and CDR2 LQKENI. V lost 2 bases to trimming and J lost 3 bases; unmatched junction nucleotides: 3. The material sequenced was peripheral blood. The sequence was obtained from a man aged 50 or older with COVID-19, enrolled during active disease. J is TRBJ1-1 and V is TRBV18; 10 bases fit TRBD1. The CDR3, as DNA: TGTGCCAGCTCACCAAGACAGGGGGCGGACACTGAAGCTTTCTTT. Translation gives CASSPRQGADTEAFF.